Detailed here is one TCR beta chain. The entry originates in a study of patients and donors after allogeneic stem cell transplantation. TCRdb ran MiXCR on the RT-PCR reads and lists one entry per CDR3 protein. This sample has about a million distinct CDR3 sequences; more than 15% occur once, and the top ten carry 5.5% to 6.5%. The length of the CDR3 is 14 residues. Germline V gene lookup returns CDR1 DFQATT and CDR2 SNEGSKA (reference sequence). Between the trimmed V and J ends, which lost 3 bases and 4 bases, there was a span of 14 bases. Sequencing input: blood, either unsorted or a sorted T cell fraction (not recorded which). This sequence was found in a human donor who was either an allogeneic HSCT recipient or a stem cell or donor lymphocyte infusion donor (not recorded which). It is not recorded whose cells these are; they may come from a transplant donor. The J gene is TRBJ2-3, the V gene TRBV20-1; D might be TRBD2 (5 bases). The DNA of the CDR3 is TGCAGTGCTAGCTCGGGCGTCGGGGCAGATACGCAGTATTTT. This codes for CSASSGVGADTQYF.